Listed below are T cell receptor beta chains from one sample, sequenced in a study of T cell repertoires in ileal Crohn's disease. Method: immunoSEQ multiplex PCR; TCRdb's copy keeps in-frame clones and lacks some. Found here are about 6,900 clones, approximately 83% of them singletons; the top ten hold under 5%. Sequencing input: ileal tissue. These TCRs come from an adult with Crohn's disease. CDR3s include the opening cysteine and the closing phenylalanine or tryptophan. The order of the fields is clone size, J gene, D gene, V gene, CDR3 DNA, CDR3 protein. D genes are given only for firm matches. Size tells how often a clone was seen (once, few, many) or the class of an expanded clone, and some rows leave it out.

clone_size: -; j_call: TRBJ2-7; d_call: -; v_call: TRBV15; cdr3_nt: TGTGCCACCAGCATTGACCTCGGCGGCCCCTACGAGCAGTACTTC; cdr3_aa: CATSIDLGGPYEQYF
clone_size: -; j_call: TRBJ2-1; d_call: -; v_call: TRBV10-2; cdr3_nt: TGCGCCAGCAGTGGCTCTTCGGCTCGATACGGAGATGAGCAGTTCTTC; cdr3_aa: CASSGSSARYGDEQFF
clone_size: -; j_call: TRBJ1-2; d_call: TRBD1; v_call: TRBV6-5; cdr3_nt: TGTGCCAGCAGTTACTCAGGGGGCAGGGGATCTGACGGCTACACCTTC; cdr3_aa: CASSYSGGRGSDGYTF
clone_size: -; j_call: TRBJ2-3; d_call: TRBD1; v_call: TRBV7-2; cdr3_nt: TGTGCCAGCAGCTCCCGGGACAGGGGGCCAGATACGCAGTATTTT; cdr3_aa: CASSSRDRGPDTQYF
clone_size: -; j_call: TRBJ2-4; d_call: -; v_call: TRBV28; cdr3_nt: TGTGCCAGCAGCCAACCTAGCGTAGCCAAAAACATTCAGTACTTC; cdr3_aa: CASSQPSVAKNIQYF
clone_size: -; j_call: TRBJ2-3; d_call: TRBD2; v_call: TRBV29-1; cdr3_nt: TGCAGCGCCCTCCCGGGACTAGCGGGGCGGACGGATACGCAGTATTTT; cdr3_aa: CSALPGLAGRTDTQYF
clone_size: -; j_call: TRBJ2-2; d_call: -; v_call: TRBV30; cdr3_nt: TGTGCCTGGAGCAGGGACACCGGGGAGCTGTTTTTT; cdr3_aa: CAWSRDTGELFF
clone_size: -; j_call: TRBJ1-2; d_call: -; v_call: TRBV21-1; cdr3_nt: TGTGCCAGCAGCACGGCAGGTGAGAACTATGGCTACACCTTC; cdr3_aa: CASSTAGENYGYTF
clone_size: -; j_call: TRBJ1-2; d_call: -; v_call: TRBV2; cdr3_nt: TGTGCCAGCAGTGACGGCGGGGTTACCTATGGCTACACCTTC; cdr3_aa: CASSDGGVTYGYTF
clone_size: few; j_call: TRBJ1-2; d_call: -; v_call: TRBV15; cdr3_nt: TGTGCCACCAGCCACCCGGGACACGGCTATGGCTACACCTTC; cdr3_aa: CATSHPGHGYGYTF
clone_size: -; j_call: TRBJ1-3; d_call: -; v_call: TRBV6-5; cdr3_nt: TGTGCCAGCAGTTACTCGGGCCCCACCTCTGGAAACACCATATATTTT; cdr3_aa: CASSYSGPTSGNTIYF
clone_size: -; j_call: TRBJ2-1; d_call: TRBD2; v_call: TRBV4-2; cdr3_nt: TGTGCCAGCAGCCAAGCCACCTGGGGCGCGGGAGGGTACAATGAGCAGTTCTTC; cdr3_aa: CASSQATWGAGGYNEQFF
clone_size: -; j_call: TRBJ2-6; d_call: TRBD1; v_call: TRBV2; cdr3_nt: TGTGCCAGCAGTGACCTCCGGGACAGGGGGCTTGGGGCCAACGTCCTGACTTTC; cdr3_aa: CASSDLRDRGLGANVLTF
clone_size: -; j_call: TRBJ2-7; d_call: TRBD2; v_call: TRBV28; cdr3_nt: TGTGCCAGCAGTGTTACTAGCGGACCTCCTGGGCAGCAGTACTTC; cdr3_aa: CASSVTSGPPGQQYF
clone_size: once; j_call: TRBJ2-7; d_call: -; v_call: TRBV27; cdr3_nt: TGTGCCAGCAGCTCCCACATTGGGGGCGTAGAGCAGTACTTC; cdr3_aa: CASSSHIGGVEQYF
clone_size: -; j_call: TRBJ2-1; d_call: -; v_call: TRBV30; cdr3_nt: TGTGCCTGGAGTGTCGGCAGGTACGAGCAGTTCTTC; cdr3_aa: CAWSVGRYEQFF
clone_size: -; j_call: TRBJ1-5; d_call: TRBD1; v_call: TRBV5-6; cdr3_nt: TGTGCCAGCAGCTTGTGGACAGGGATCAATCAGCCCCAGCATTTT; cdr3_aa: CASSLWTGINQPQHF
clone_size: -; j_call: TRBJ2-7; d_call: TRBD2; v_call: TRBV7-2; cdr3_nt: TGTGCCAGCAGCGCCCCGGGACTAGCGACTTACGAGCAGTACTTC; cdr3_aa: CASSAPGLATYEQYF
clone_size: -; j_call: TRBJ2-7; d_call: TRBD2; v_call: TRBV7-9; cdr3_nt: TGTGCCAGCAGCTTAGGACCGGGGGGGCACACCTACGAGCAGTACTTC; cdr3_aa: CASSLGPGGHTYEQYF
clone_size: -; j_call: TRBJ2-6; d_call: -; v_call: TRBV5-4; cdr3_nt: TGTGCCAGCAGCTCGATGGACAGTTTGTCTGGGGCCAACGTCCTGACTTTC; cdr3_aa: CASSSMDSLSGANVLTF
clone_size: -; j_call: TRBJ2-7; d_call: TRBD1; v_call: TRBV19; cdr3_nt: TGTGCCAGTAGTCCGCGGACAGGGCCCGAGCAGTACTTC; cdr3_aa: CASSPRTGPEQYF
clone_size: -; j_call: TRBJ2-7; d_call: TRBD2; v_call: TRBV15; cdr3_nt: TGTGCCACCAGCAGTAAAGGACTAGGGATCTACGAGCAGTACTTC; cdr3_aa: CATSSKGLGIYEQYF
clone_size: -; j_call: TRBJ2-1; d_call: TRBD2; v_call: TRBV29-1; cdr3_nt: TGCAGCGTTGAAGTGGTAGCGGGAGGGGATGAGCAGTTCTTC; cdr3_aa: CSVEVVAGGDEQFF
clone_size: -; j_call: TRBJ2-1; d_call: -; v_call: TRBV27; cdr3_nt: TGTGCCAGCAGTTTACGGGAGTCTGGCTATGAGCAGTTCTTC; cdr3_aa: CASSLRESGYEQFF
clone_size: -; j_call: TRBJ2-7; d_call: TRBD1; v_call: TRBV11-2; cdr3_nt: TGTGCCAGCAGCCTAACCACACCGGGACAGGGGGCAAGAGAGCAGTACTTC; cdr3_aa: CASSLTTPGQGAREQYF
clone_size: once; j_call: TRBJ1-2; d_call: -; v_call: TRBV28; cdr3_nt: TGTGCCAGCGGGAACAGGGTTAACTATGGCTACACCTTC; cdr3_aa: CASGNRVNYGYTF
clone_size: -; j_call: TRBJ2-5; d_call: -; v_call: TRBV7-7; cdr3_nt: TGTGCTAGCAGTCAATCCCAAGAGACCCAGTACTTC; cdr3_aa: CASSQSQETQYF
clone_size: few; j_call: TRBJ2-7; d_call: -; v_call: TRBV6-6; cdr3_nt: TGTGCCAGCAGTTCCGAAGACCGGAGGGTACCCGAGCAGTACTTC; cdr3_aa: CASSSEDRRVPEQYF
clone_size: few; j_call: TRBJ2-7; d_call: TRBD1; v_call: TRBV9; cdr3_nt: TGTGCCAGCAGCGGACAGGGGGCCTACGAGCAGTACTTC; cdr3_aa: CASSGQGAYEQYF
clone_size: -; j_call: TRBJ2-1; d_call: TRBD2; v_call: TRBV4-3; cdr3_nt: TGCGCCAGCAGCAGGACTAGCGGGGGATACAATGAGCAGTTCTTC; cdr3_aa: CASSRTSGGYNEQFF
clone_size: large; j_call: TRBJ1-4; d_call: -; v_call: TRBV28; cdr3_nt: TGTGCCAGCAGCACAATGAGGGGGACGGGGGAAAAACTGTTTTTT; cdr3_aa: CASSTMRGTGEKLFF
clone_size: -; j_call: TRBJ2-7; d_call: TRBD1; v_call: TRBV6-5; cdr3_nt: TGTGCCAGCAGTTACGGTGGGACAGGGGAACGCGAGCAGTACTTC; cdr3_aa: CASSYGGTGEREQYF
clone_size: -; j_call: TRBJ1-4; d_call: -; v_call: TRBV29-1; cdr3_nt: TGCAGAGCCCGCGGAGGGGAAGGAAGAAAAACTGTTTTT; cdr3_aa: CRARGGEGRKTVF
clone_size: -; j_call: TRBJ2-1; d_call: TRBD2; v_call: TRBV7-9; cdr3_nt: TGTGCCAGCAGGACGGGACTAACCAATGAGCAGTTCTTC; cdr3_aa: CASRTGLTNEQFF
clone_size: -; j_call: TRBJ2-1; d_call: TRBD2; v_call: TRBV10-1; cdr3_nt: TGCGCCAGCAGTGTGGGACTAGACTACAATGAGCAGTTCTTC; cdr3_aa: CASSVGLDYNEQFF
clone_size: -; j_call: TRBJ2-5; d_call: -; v_call: TRBV5-1; cdr3_nt: TGCGCCAGCAGAGCCGGGTTGGAGACCCAGTACTTC; cdr3_aa: CASRAGLETQYF
clone_size: -; j_call: TRBJ2-1; d_call: TRBD2; v_call: TRBV5-1; cdr3_nt: TGCGCCAGCAGCTCGGGACTAGCGGGGAATGAGCAGTTCTTC; cdr3_aa: CASSSGLAGNEQFF
clone_size: -; j_call: TRBJ2-7; d_call: -; v_call: TRBV18; cdr3_nt: TGTGCCAGCTCACCGGGGAGAAGCTACGAGCAGTACTTC; cdr3_aa: CASSPGRSYEQYF
clone_size: -; j_call: TRBJ1-1; d_call: -; v_call: TRBV5-4; cdr3_nt: TGTGCCAGCAGTGAGAACCGGGGTTTGCGAACTGAAGCTTTCTTT; cdr3_aa: CASSENRGLRTEAFF
clone_size: -; j_call: TRBJ1-6; d_call: TRBD1; v_call: TRBV6-6; cdr3_nt: TGTGCCAGCAGTTACTCCGGGACAGGGTCTAATTCACCCCTCCACTTT; cdr3_aa: CASSYSGTGSNSPLHF
clone_size: once; j_call: TRBJ1-5; d_call: -; v_call: TRBV7-9; cdr3_nt: TGTGCCAGCAGCTTTACAGCCAATCAGCCCCAGCATTTT; cdr3_aa: CASSFTANQPQHF
clone_size: -; j_call: TRBJ2-7; d_call: TRBD2; v_call: TRBV6-1; cdr3_nt: TGTGCCAGCAACCCAGGGACTAGCGGAGAGCAGTACTTC; cdr3_aa: CASNPGTSGEQYF
clone_size: -; j_call: TRBJ2-3; d_call: -; v_call: TRBV30; cdr3_nt: TGTGCCTGGAGTAGCGGGCTAACAGATACGCAGTATTTT; cdr3_aa: CAWSSGLTDTQYF
clone_size: -; j_call: TRBJ1-2; d_call: -; v_call: TRBV19; cdr3_nt: TGTGCCAGTAGTATTGATCAGCGGCAGATAGCTAACTATGGCTACACCTTC; cdr3_aa: CASSIDQRQIANYGYTF
clone_size: -; j_call: TRBJ1-5; d_call: TRBD1; v_call: TRBV28; cdr3_nt: TGTGCCAGCAGTGCAGGGGGCCTTAGCAATCAGCCCCAGCATTTT; cdr3_aa: CASSAGGLSNQPQHF
clone_size: once; j_call: TRBJ2-5; d_call: -; v_call: TRBV5-1; cdr3_nt: TGCGCCAGCAGCTTGGGGGCCGTAAACAGGCAAGAGACCCAGTACTTC; cdr3_aa: CASSLGAVNRQETQYF
clone_size: -; j_call: TRBJ1-1; d_call: -; v_call: TRBV7-6; cdr3_nt: TGTGCCAGCAGTTCACAGCAGAACACTGAAGCTTTCTTT; cdr3_aa: CASSSQQNTEAFF
clone_size: -; j_call: TRBJ1-1; d_call: TRBD1; v_call: TRBV6-5; cdr3_nt: TGTGCCAGCAGGGGACAGGGCGCGGGAGACACTGAAGCTTTCTTT; cdr3_aa: CASRGQGAGDTEAFF
clone_size: -; j_call: TRBJ2-3; d_call: -; v_call: TRBV29-1; cdr3_nt: TGCAGCGCACAGAGTCTAGATACGCAGTATTTT; cdr3_aa: CSAQSLDTQYF
clone_size: -; j_call: TRBJ1-5; d_call: TRBD1; v_call: TRBV14; cdr3_nt: TGTGCCAGCATGAATCGCACCGGGACAGCGGAAGGGGCTAGCAATCAGCCCCAGCATTTT; cdr3_aa: CASMNRTGTAEGASNQPQHF
clone_size: -; j_call: TRBJ2-7; d_call: -; v_call: TRBV29-1; cdr3_nt: TGCAGCGTTGAAGCAGTGGACGGGACCTACGAGCAGTACTTC; cdr3_aa: CSVEAVDGTYEQYF
clone_size: -; j_call: TRBJ2-1; d_call: TRBD2; v_call: TRBV5-4; cdr3_nt: TGTGCCAGCAGCTTGGGGAGCGGGAGAGGCAATGAGCAGTTCTTC; cdr3_aa: CASSLGSGRGNEQFF